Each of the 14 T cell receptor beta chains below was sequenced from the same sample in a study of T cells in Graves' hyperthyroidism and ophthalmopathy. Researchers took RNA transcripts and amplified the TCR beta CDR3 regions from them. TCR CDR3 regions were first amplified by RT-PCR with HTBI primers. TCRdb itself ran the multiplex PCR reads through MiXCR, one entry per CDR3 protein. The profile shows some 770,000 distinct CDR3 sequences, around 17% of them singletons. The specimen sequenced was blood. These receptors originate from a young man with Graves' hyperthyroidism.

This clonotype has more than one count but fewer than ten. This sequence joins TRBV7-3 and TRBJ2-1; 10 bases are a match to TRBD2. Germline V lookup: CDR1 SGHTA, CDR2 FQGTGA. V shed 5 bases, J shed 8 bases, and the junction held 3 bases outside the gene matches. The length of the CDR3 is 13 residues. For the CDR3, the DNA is TGTGCCAGCAGCCCCAGCGGGGGGGATGAGCAGTTCTTC. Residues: CASSPSGGDEQFF. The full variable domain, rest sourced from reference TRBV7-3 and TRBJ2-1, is GAGVSQTPSNKVTEKGKYVELRCDPISGHTALYWYRQSLGQGPEFLIYFQGTGAADDSGLPNDRFFAVRPEGSVSTLKIQRTERGDSAVYLCASSPSGGDEQFFGPGTRLTVL.

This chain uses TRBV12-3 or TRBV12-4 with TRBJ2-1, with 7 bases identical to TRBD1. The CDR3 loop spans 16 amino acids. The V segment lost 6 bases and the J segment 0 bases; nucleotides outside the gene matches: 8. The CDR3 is CASSPVTGSSYNEQFF. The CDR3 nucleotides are TGTGCCAGCAGCCCCGTGACAGGGAGCTCCTACAATGAGCAGTTCTTC.

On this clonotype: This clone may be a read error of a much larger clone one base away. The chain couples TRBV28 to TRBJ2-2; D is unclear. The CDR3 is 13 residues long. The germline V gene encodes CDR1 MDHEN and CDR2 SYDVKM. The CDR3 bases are TGTACCAGCCTCACCGGGAACACCGGGGAGCTGTTTTTT. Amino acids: CTSLTGNTGELFF.

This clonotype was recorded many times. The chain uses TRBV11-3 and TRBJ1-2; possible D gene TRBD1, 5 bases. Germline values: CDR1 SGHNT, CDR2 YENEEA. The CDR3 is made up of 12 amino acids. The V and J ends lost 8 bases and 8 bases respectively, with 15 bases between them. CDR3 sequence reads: CASSVGEYGYTF. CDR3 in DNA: TGTGCCAGCTCGGTGGGGGAATACGGCTACACCTTC.

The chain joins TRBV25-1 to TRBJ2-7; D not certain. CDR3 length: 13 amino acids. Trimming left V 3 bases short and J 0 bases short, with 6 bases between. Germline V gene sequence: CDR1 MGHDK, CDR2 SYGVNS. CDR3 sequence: CASSDPYSYEQYF. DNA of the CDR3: TGTGCCAGCAGTGATCCGTACTCCTACGAGCAGTACTTC.

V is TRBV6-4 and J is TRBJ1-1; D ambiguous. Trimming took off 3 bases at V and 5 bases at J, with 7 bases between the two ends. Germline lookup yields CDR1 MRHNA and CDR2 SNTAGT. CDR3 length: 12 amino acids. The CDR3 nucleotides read TGTGCCAGCAGTGAGTGTTGGACTGAAGCTTTCTTT. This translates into CASSECWTEAFF.

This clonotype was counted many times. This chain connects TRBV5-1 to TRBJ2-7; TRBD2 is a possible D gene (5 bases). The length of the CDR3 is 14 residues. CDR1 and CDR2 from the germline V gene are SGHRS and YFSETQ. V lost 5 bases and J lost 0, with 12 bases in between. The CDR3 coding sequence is TGCGCCAGCAGTTATCGAGGACTCTCCTACGAGCAGTACTTC. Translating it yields CASSYRGLSYEQYF.

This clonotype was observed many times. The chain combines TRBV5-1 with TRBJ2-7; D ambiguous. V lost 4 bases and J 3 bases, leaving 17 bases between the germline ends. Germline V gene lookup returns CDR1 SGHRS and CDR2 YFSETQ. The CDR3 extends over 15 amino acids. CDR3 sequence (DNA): TGCGCCAGCAGCCCTGACCCAGACAATAACTACGAGCAGTACTTC. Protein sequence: CASSPDPDNNYEQYF.

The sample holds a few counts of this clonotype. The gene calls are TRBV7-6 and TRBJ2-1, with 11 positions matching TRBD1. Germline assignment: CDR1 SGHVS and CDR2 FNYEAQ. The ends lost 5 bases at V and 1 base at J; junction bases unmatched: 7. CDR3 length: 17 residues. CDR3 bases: TGTGCCAGCAGCGGACAGGGGGCGTTTGAGTCCTACAATGAGCAGTTCTTC. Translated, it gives CASSGQGAFESYNEQFF.

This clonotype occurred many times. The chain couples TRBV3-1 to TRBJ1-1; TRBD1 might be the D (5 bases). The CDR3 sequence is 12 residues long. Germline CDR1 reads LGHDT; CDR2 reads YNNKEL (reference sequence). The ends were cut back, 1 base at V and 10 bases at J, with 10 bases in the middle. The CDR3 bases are TGTGCCAGCAGCCAAGCCAGGGTTGGAGCTTTCTTT. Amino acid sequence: CASSQARVGAFF.

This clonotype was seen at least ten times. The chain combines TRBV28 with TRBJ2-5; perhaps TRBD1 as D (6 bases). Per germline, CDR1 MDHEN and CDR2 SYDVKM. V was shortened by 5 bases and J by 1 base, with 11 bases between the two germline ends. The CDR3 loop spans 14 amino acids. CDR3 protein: CASSRYRVQETQYF. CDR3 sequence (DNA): TGTGCCAGCAGTCGCTACAGGGTCCAAGAGACCCAGTACTTC.

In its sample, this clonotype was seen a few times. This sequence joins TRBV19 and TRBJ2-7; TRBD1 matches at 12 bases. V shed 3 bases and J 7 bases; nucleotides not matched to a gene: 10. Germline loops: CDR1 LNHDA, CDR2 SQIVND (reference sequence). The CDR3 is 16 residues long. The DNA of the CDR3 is TGTGCCAGTAGTATCCTTCCGGGACAGGGGGCGTTAGAGCAGTACTTC. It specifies CASSILPGQGALEQYF.

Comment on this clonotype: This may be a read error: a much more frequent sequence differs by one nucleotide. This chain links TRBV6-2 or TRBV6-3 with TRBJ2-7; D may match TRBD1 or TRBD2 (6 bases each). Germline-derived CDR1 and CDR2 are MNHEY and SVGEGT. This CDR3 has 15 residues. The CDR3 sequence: CAISGTGQTPYEQYF. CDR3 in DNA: TGTGCCATCAGTGGGACTGGACAGACCCCCTACGAGCAGTACTTC.

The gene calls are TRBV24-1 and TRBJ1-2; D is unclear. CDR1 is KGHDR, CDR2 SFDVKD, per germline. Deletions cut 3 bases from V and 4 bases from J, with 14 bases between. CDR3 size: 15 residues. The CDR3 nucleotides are TGTGCCACCAGTGATACGGGTTCAGAAGGCTATGGCTACACCTTC. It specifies CATSDTGSEGYGYTF.